The 25 T cell receptor beta chains below were found in one sample sequenced in a study of tumor-infiltrating lymphocytes in primary liver carcinoma. Germline DNA was also extracted, and blood RNA was taken from unsorted whole blood. The input was approximately 500 ng total RNA; TCR beta cDNA was made from it with a constant-region primer. Sequencing libraries for TCR beta derived from three nested multiplex PCR rounds that used slightly modified ARM-PCR. A C-beta reverse primer was combined with TRBV1-TRBV30 forward primers in the first two PCR rounds, and each round had about 10 cycles. TCRdb redid the calling of the multiplex PCR reads with MiXCR, one entry per CDR3 protein. In the table there are under 200,000 distinct CDR3 sequences, about two thirds of which are singletons. The sequenced material came from peripheral blood. The origin of the receptors is a woman aged 55-70 years with primary liver carcinoma and hepatitis B virus infection.

This rearrangement joins TRBV6-4 to TRBJ2-3; no firm D call. Looked up from germline, CDR1 is MRHNA and CDR2 is SNTAGT. Trimming pared 10 bases from V and 0 bases from J, leaving 11 bases between. The CDR3 covers 13 residues. For the CDR3, the DNA is TGTGCCAACAGCCCCCAGAGCACAGATACGCAGTATTTT. This codes for CANSPQSTDTQYF.

This clonotype was seen only once. A read error may be the cause here, since a much bigger clone is one base away. The chain links TRBV6-5 to TRBJ1-5, with 7 bases fitting TRBD1. CDR1 MNHEY and CDR2 SVGAGI come from the germline V gene. CDR3 length: 13 residues. Written as DNA, the CDR3 is TGTGCCAGCAGTCAAGGGGGCGGACAGCCCCGGCATTTT. Its protein is CASSQGGGQPRHF.

Concerning this clonotype itself: A much larger clone lies one base from this, so it may be a read error. The chain recombines TRBV6-1 with TRBJ1-6, with unresolved D. Trimming cost V 7 bases and J 5 bases, with 15 bases left between them. The CDR3 is 15 amino acids. From germline, CDR1 is MNHNS and CDR2 SASEGT. CDR3 residues: CASKIGREDNSPLHF. DNA for the CDR3: TGTGCCAGCAAGATCGGACGAGAGGATAATTCACCCCTCCACTTT.

Worth noting for this clonotype: A read error is possible here, since a much larger clone lies one base away. The genes are TRBV6-1 and TRBJ1-1; D not certain. Per the germline V gene, CDR1 is MNHNS and CDR2 is SASEGT. V lost 7 bases and J 3 bases, leaving 3 bases between the germline ends. The CDR3 contains 10 residues. CDR3 nucleotides: TGTGCCAGCATGTACACTGAAGCTTTCTTT. Encoded protein: CASMYTEAFF.

In regard to this clonotype: One end of the junction fails to match germline, which may point to a read error. This chain links TRBV12-3 or TRBV12-4 with TRBJ2-7; D is unresolved. This CDR3 spans 14 amino acids. CDR3 sequence reads: CASSLGQGAYEQHF. CDR3 bases: TGTGCCAGCAGTTTAGGGCAAGGTGCATACGAGCAGCACTTC.

Note on this clonotype: One end of the junction fails to match germline, which may point to a read error. The V call is TRBV11-2, the J call TRBJ2-7; 7 nucleotides agree with TRBD1. Germline values: CDR1 SGHAT, CDR2 FQNNGV. CDR3 length: 15 residues. The CDR3 reads CASSLRCTGENERYF. In DNA, the CDR3 is TGTGCCAGCAGCTTACGATGTACAGGGGAAAACGAGCGGTACTTC.

This clonotype was recorded only once. This chain joins TRBV11-3 and TRBJ1-1; D is undetermined. The length of the CDR3 is 15 residues. The ends were cut back, 0 bases at V and 7 bases at J, with 15 bases in the middle. The germline V gene encodes CDR1 SGHNT and CDR2 YENEEA. CDR3 sequence (DNA): TGTGCCAGCAGCTTAGATCATTTGAAACAGCGTGAAGCTTTCTTT. Translation gives CASSLDHLKQREAFF.

A remark on this clonotype: A much larger clonotype is one base distant, so this may be a read error. The chain carries TRBV5-8 and TRBJ1-2; TRBD1 matches 7 bases. V was pared by 1 base and J by 3 bases, with 6 bases of the junction left unmatched. Germline CDR1 is SGHTS and CDR2 is YDEGEE. There are 15 residues in the CDR3. In nucleotides, the CDR3 is TGTGCCAGCAGCTTGATCACAGGGGACGACTATGGCTACACCTTC. Translating gives CASSLITGDDYGYTF.

This chain connects TRBV4-2 to TRBJ1-2; D is ambiguous. V was shortened by 4 bases and J by 2 bases, with 11 bases between the two germline ends. There are 14 residues in the CDR3. Germline values: CDR1 LGHNA, CDR2 YNFKEQ. This chain's CDR3 is CASSPLEGNYGYTF. The CDR3 region has the DNA TGTGCCAGCAGCCCCTTAGAAGGGAACTATGGCTACACCTTC.

Only one count was recorded for this clonotype. The chain carries TRBV11-2 and TRBJ2-7, with D hard to call. The CDR3 is 12 residues long. Germline-derived CDR1 and CDR2 are SGHAT and FQNNGV. V lost 5 bases to trimming and J lost 1 base, with 6 bases between them. Here the CDR3 reads CASSPSSYEQYV. The DNA for the CDR3 is TGTGCCAGCAGCCCGAGTTCCTACGAGCAGTACGTC.

Notes on this clonotype: Here the CDR3 omits its conserved ending phenylalanine or tryptophan, so a read error is the likely source. The rearrangement links TRBV4-1 to TRBJ2-7; D could derive from TRBD1 or TRBD2 (8 bases each). With 4 bases removed from V and 4 bases from J, the gap between germline ends came to 17 bases. The CDR3 has 15 residues. Germline V CDR1 and CDR2: MGHRA, YSYEKL. The CDR3 region is CASSLAGQGAYEQYL. CDR3 nucleotides: TGCGCCAGCAGCCTAGCGGGGCAGGGGGCTTACGAGCAGTACCTC.

This clonotype was seen only once. A much larger clone lies one base from this, so it may be a read error. The J gene is TRBJ2-2, the V gene TRBV10-2; 11 bases map to TRBD2. This CDR3 is 19 amino acids long. CDR1 is WSHSY, CDR2 SAAADI, per germline. J gave up 0 bases and V 6 bases, and 12 bases lay outside the gene matches. CDR3 residues: CASSMTSGIGPANTGELFF. CDR3 sequence (DNA): TGCGCCAGCAGCATGACTAGCGGGATTGGCCCAGCGAACACCGGGGAGCTGTTTTTT.

The sample holds many counts of this clonotype. The chain employs TRBV29-1 and TRBJ1-2, with D tentatively TRBD1 (5 bases). Germline values: CDR1 SQVTM, CDR2 ANQGSEA. The V gene lost 4 bases and the J gene lost 2 bases, with 11 bases spanning the gap. This CDR3 comprises 13 residues. For the CDR3, the DNA is TGCAGCGTTGTCCCGGGACGCAACTATGGCTACACCTTC. It specifies CSVVPGRNYGYTF. Supplemented by reference TRBV29-1 and TRBJ1-2, the full variable domain reads SAVISQKPSRDICQRGTSLTIQCQVDSQVTMMFWYRQQPGQSLTLIATANQGSEATYESGFVIDKFPISRPNLTFSTLTVSNMSPEDSSIYLCSVVPGRNYGYTFGSGTRLTVV.

This rearrangement joins TRBV5-1 to TRBJ1-2; D remains ambiguous. V shed 10 bases and J shed 2 bases, with 21 bases lying between them. CDR1 is SGHRS, CDR2 YFSETQ, per germline. There are 15 residues in the CDR3. CDR3 sequence: CADLDRVLVNYGYTF. CDR3 nucleotide sequence: TGCGCCGATTTGGATCGGGTGCTGGTGAACTATGGCTACACCTTC.

In regard to this clonotype: The junction departs from germline at one end; a sequencing error may be responsible. CDR3 region: CASSFIRVLRGTGELFF. Here the CDR3 DNA reads TGTGCCAGCAGCTTTATTAGGGTACTGAGGGGCACCGGGGAGCTCTTTTTT. The genes are TRBV11-2 and TRBJ2-2, with D perhaps being TRBD1 or TRBD2 (5 bases each). The CDR3 loop spans 17 amino acids. CDR1 and CDR2 from the germline V gene are SGHAT and FQNNGV.

This clonotype has just a few counts. This chain links TRBV29-1 with TRBJ2-5, with a possible D match to TRBD1 (5 bases). The CDR3 totals 12 residues. CDR1 and CDR2 (germline): SQVTM, ANQGSEA. V dropped 7 bases and J dropped 4 bases, with 13 bases sitting between them. Written as DNA, the CDR3 is TGCAGCGGTATGGACAATGGAGAGACCCAGTACTTC. Protein sequence: CSGMDNGETQYF.

This clonotype is judged medium-sized. The V and J genes are TRBV10-3 and TRBJ2-3; no clear D gene. The germline V gene has CDR1 ENHRY and CDR2 SYGVKD. Trimming cost V 0 bases and J 0 bases, with 10 bases left between them. The CDR3 is made up of 16 amino acids. In DNA form, the CDR3 reads TGTGCCATCAGTGAGTCGACTTGGCGGAGCACAGATACGCAGTATTTT. Its protein product is CAISESTWRSTDTQYF.

Points on this clonotype: Likely a read error: the CDR3 ends without its conserved phenylalanine or tryptophan. The chain recombines TRBV6-2 or TRBV6-3 with TRBJ1-2, with D uncertain. Germline CDR1 MNHEY, CDR2 SVGEGT. Trimming pared 5 bases from V and 8 bases from J, leaving 18 bases between. This CDR3 has 14 amino acids. The chain's CDR3 is CASSQRGSYMGYTL. The CDR3 DNA reads TGTGCCAGCAGTCAGCGAGGCAGTTATATGGGCTACACCCTC.

Comments on this clonotype: The junction departs from the called germline gene at one end, perhaps through a read error. For the CDR3, the DNA is TGTGCCAGCAGCCCCTCGACGGGGGGCTCCTACGAGCAGTATTTC. Its translation: CASSPSTGGSYEQYF. The J gene is TRBJ2-7, the V gene TRBV11-2; weak D call: TRBD2 (7 bases). The germline V gene has CDR1 SGHAT and CDR2 FQNNGV. The CDR3 is made up of 15 amino acids.

The J gene is TRBJ2-5, the V gene TRBV28, with TRBD2 as a possible D gene (6 bases). The CDR3 runs to 15 residues. Trimming removed 2 bases at V and 2 bases at J, with 12 bases between. The germline CDR1 and CDR2 sequences are MDHEN and SYDVKM. The CDR3: CASSLAAGKQETQYF. The CDR3 nucleotides read TGTGCCAGCAGTTTAGCGGCGGGGAAACAAGAGACCCAGTACTTC.

This clonotype was recorded a few times. The J gene is TRBJ2-5, the V gene TRBV28; possible D gene TRBD2, 6 bases. Trimming removed 3 bases at V and 7 bases at J, with 18 bases between. Germline lookup yields CDR1 MDHEN and CDR2 SYDVKM. The CDR3 has 15 amino acids. CDR3: CASSFRLARVGTQYF. CDR3 sequence (DNA): TGTGCCAGCAGTTTCAGGCTAGCGAGAGTGGGGACCCAGTACTTC.

Concerning this clonotype: A read error may account for a junction end that differs from germline. The chain joins TRBV6-5 to TRBJ1-2, with 8 nucleotides matching TRBD1. The germline CDR1 and CDR2 sequences are MNHEY and SVGAGI. This CDR3 region has 14 residues. CDR3 coding DNA: TGTGCCAGCGGTTATAGAGGACAGGGAATCGGCTACACCTTC. Translated, it gives CASGYRGQGIGYTF.

The chain carries TRBV12-3 or TRBV12-4 and TRBJ2-7; D is perhaps TRBD2 (5 bases). Trimming cost V 1 base and J 3 bases, with 10 bases left between them. The CDR3 runs 14 residues. The CDR3 loop is CASSLGGKGYEQYF. CDR3 in DNA: TGTGCCAGCAGTTTAGGAGGGAAGGGCTACGAGCAGTACTTC.

To note about this clonotype: The final CDR3 position lacks the conserved phenylalanine or tryptophan, pointing to a likely read error. The rearrangement joins TRBV11-2 to TRBJ2-1; maybe TRBD2 (6 bases). CDR1 SGHAT and CDR2 FQNNGV come from the germline V gene. The CDR3 has 15 residues. Here the CDR3 DNA reads TGTGCCAGCAGCCAGACTAGAGGGGCCTACAATGGGCAGTTCTCC. Its protein is CASSQTRGAYNGQFS.

Of note for this clonotype: This may arise from a read error, as a much more abundant clone is one base away. The chain uses TRBV6-6 and TRBJ2-4; D gene unclear. Between the trimmed V and J ends, which lost 1 base and 9 bases, there was a span of 4 bases. CDR3 length: 11 amino acids. Germline V lookup: CDR1 MNHNY, CDR2 SVGAGI (reference sequence). The CDR3 here is CASSYFFIQYF. The CDR3 coding sequence is TGTGCCAGCAGTTACTTTTTCATTCAGTACTTC.